This T cell receptor beta chain was captured in a study of T cells after yellow fever vaccination. Study conclusions and caveats: Of the clonotypes, a small share occurred in both CD4 and CD8 compartments.

This clonotype showed up many times. Its antigen is as yet unknown. Generation of TCR cDNA used 5'RACE template switching (which added a universal primer site and UMIs). A single record per CDR3 protein comes from TCRdb applying MiXCR to the 5' RACE reads. The table lists about 47,000 distinct CDR3 sequences, 7.4% of them singletons. Germline-derived CDR1 and CDR2 are MGHRA and YSYEKL. The CDR3 is 15 amino acids. Trimming removed 0 bases at V and 2 bases at J, with 8 bases between. This chain links TRBV4-1 with TRBJ2-4; D gene unclear. The input for sequencing was CD8+ T cells sorted from PBMCs, taken around 16 days after the first yellow fever vaccination. This receptor was taken from a man younger than 35 who received the YFV17D yellow fever vaccine. The CDR3 coding sequence is TGCGCCAGCAGCCAAGATATGGGAACCAAAAACATTCAGTACTTC. Residues: CASSQDMGTKNIQYF.